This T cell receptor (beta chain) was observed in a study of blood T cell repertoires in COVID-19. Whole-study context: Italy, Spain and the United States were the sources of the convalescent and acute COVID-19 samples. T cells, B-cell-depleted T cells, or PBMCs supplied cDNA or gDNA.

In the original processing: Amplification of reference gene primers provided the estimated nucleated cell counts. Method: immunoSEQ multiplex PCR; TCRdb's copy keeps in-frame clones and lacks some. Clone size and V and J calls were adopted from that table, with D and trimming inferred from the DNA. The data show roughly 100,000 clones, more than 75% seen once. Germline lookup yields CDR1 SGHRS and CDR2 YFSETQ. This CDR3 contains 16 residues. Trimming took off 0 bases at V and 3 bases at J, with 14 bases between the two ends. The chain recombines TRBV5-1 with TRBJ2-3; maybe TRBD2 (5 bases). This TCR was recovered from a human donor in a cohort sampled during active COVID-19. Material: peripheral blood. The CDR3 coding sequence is TGCGCCAGCAGCTTGGCGGCGGGCGGTTGGACAGATACGCAGTATTTT. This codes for CASSLAAGGWTDTQYF.